A selection of T cell receptor beta chains follows, all from one sample in a study of STAT5B mutations in CD4+ large granular lymphocyte leukemia. Clones were read by immunoSEQ multiplex PCR, and TCRdb kept only the in-frame ones, dropping some. The data show over 35,000 clones, about 88% seen once. The source material was CD4+ T cells from blood buffy coats. All receptors come from a human donor in good health. The conserved cysteine and the conserved F or W are not part of the CDR3 here. Fields, in order: J gene, V gene, CDR3 protein.

TRBJ1-3	TRBV30	AWSVGNSGNTIY
TRBJ1-1	TRBV5-1	ASSFIGQEDTEAF
TRBJ2-5	TRBV9	ASAKTSGGPGETQY
TRBJ2-6	TRBV2	ASSEARFSGANVLT
TRBJ2-5	TRBV18	ASSLQETQY
TRBJ1-3	TRBV6-6	ASQQDDDTIY
TRBJ1-5	TRBV10-3	AISGTGDQPQH
TRBJ1-1	TRBV27	ASTKQGRDTEAF
TRBJ2-1	TRBV11-2	ASLGTRSYNEQF
TRBJ2-2	TRBV18	ASSPYRQGNTGELF
TRBJ2-6	TRBV29-1	SVVRDSGANVLT